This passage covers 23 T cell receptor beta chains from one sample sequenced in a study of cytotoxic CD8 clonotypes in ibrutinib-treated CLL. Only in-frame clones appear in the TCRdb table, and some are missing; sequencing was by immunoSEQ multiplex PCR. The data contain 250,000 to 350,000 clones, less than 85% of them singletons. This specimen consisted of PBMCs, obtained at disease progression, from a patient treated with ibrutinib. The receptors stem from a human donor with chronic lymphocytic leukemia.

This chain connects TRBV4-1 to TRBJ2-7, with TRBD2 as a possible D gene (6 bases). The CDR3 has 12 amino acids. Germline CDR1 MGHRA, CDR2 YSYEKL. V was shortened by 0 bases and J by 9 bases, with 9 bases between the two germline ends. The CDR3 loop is CASSQDIGRQYF. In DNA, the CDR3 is TGCGCCAGCAGCCAAGATATCGGGAGGCAGTACTTC.

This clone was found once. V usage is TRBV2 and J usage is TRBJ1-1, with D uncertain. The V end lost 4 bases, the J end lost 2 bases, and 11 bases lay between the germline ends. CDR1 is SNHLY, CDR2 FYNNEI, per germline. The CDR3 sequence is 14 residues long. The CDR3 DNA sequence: TGTGCCAGCAGTGCGGCCTTTAGAAACACTGAAGCTTTCTTT. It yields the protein CASSAAFRNTEAFF.

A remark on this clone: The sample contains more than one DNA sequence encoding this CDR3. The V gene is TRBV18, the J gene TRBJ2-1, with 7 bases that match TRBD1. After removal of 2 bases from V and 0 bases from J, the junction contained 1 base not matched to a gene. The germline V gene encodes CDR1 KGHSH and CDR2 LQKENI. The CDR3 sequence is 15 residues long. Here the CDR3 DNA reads TGTGCCAGCTCACCAGGGACAGTCTCCTACAATGAGCAGTTCTTC. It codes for CASSPGTVSYNEQFF.

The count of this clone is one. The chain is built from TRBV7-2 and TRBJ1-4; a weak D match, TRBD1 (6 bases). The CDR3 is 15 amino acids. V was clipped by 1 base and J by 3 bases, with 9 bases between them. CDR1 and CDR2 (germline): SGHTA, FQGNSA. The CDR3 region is CASSLDRAPNEKLFF. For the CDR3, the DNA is TGTGCCAGCAGCTTAGACAGGGCACCTAATGAAAAACTGTTTTTT.

The CDR3 DNA follows: TGTGCCAGTAGTACGCCGGGCCGCGGGTACACTGAAGCTTTCTTT. Translated, it gives CASSTPGRGYTEAFF. The V call is TRBV19, the J call TRBJ1-1; unclear D gene. The CDR3 extends over 15 amino acids. Germline lookup yields CDR1 LNHDA and CDR2 SQIVND (reference sequence). V lost 4 bases and J 3 bases, leaving 15 bases between the germline ends.

This CDR3 reads CAISESSGGANTQYF. CDR3 DNA sequence: TGTGCCATCAGTGAGTCTAGCGGGGGGGCCAATACGCAGTATTTT. The chain combines TRBV10-3 with TRBJ2-3; 11 positions match TRBD2. The ends lost 0 bases at V and 7 bases at J; junction bases unmatched: 3. Germline loops: CDR1 ENHRY, CDR2 SYGVKD. This CDR3 has 15 residues.

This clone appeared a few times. CDR3 sequence (DNA): TGTGCCAGAAGGGCTAGCGATTCCTACGAGCAGTACTTC. It translates to CARRASDSYEQYF. The gene calls are TRBV6-4 and TRBJ2-7; D might be TRBD2 (6 bases). V was pared by 9 bases and J by 1 base, with 13 bases between. Germline lookup yields CDR1 MRHNA and CDR2 SNTAGT. This CDR3 spans 13 amino acids.

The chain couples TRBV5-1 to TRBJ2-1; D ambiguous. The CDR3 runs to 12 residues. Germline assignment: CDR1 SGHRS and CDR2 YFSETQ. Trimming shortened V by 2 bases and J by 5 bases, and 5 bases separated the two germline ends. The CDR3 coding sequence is TGCGCCAGCAGCTTAGGGCACAATGAGCAGTTCTTC. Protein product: CASSLGHNEQFF.

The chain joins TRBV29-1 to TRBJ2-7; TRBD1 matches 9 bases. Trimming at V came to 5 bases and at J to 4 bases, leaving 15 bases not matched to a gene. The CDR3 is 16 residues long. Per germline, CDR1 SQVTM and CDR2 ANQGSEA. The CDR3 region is CSVKNRDRVLGYEQYF. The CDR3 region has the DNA TGCAGCGTTAAAAATCGGGACAGGGTCTTAGGATACGAGCAGTACTTC.

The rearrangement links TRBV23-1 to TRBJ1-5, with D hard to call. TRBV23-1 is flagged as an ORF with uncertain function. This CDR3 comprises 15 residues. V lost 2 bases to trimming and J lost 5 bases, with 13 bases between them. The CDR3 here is CASSQPGGFHQPQHF. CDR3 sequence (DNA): TGCGCCAGCAGTCAACCGGGAGGGTTTCATCAGCCCCAGCATTTT.

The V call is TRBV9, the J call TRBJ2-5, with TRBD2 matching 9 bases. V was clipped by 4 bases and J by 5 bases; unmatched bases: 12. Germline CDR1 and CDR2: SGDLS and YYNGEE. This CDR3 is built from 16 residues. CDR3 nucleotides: TGTGCCAGCAGCCCCCGGGTAGCGGGGGTCCGGGAGACCCAGTACTTC. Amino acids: CASSPRVAGVRETQYF.

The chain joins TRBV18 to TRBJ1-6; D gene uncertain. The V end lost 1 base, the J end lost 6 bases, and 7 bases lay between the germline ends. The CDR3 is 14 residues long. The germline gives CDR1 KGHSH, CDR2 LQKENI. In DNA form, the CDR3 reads TGTGCCAGCTCACCACGGGAGGGTAATTCACCCCTCCACTTT. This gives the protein CASSPREGNSPLHF.

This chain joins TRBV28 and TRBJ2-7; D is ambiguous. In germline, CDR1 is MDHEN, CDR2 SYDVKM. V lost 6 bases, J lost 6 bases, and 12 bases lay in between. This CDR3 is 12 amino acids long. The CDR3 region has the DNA TGTGCCAGCAGCCCCCCCAACTTCGAGCAGTACTTC. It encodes CASSPPNFEQYF.

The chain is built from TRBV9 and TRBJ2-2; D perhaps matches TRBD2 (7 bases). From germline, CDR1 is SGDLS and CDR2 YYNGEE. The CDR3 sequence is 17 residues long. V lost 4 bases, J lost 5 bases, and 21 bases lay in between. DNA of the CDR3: TGTGCCAGCAGCCCCCTCTGGCGGAGGGGGGGAACCGGGGAGCTGTTTTTT. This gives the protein CASSPLWRRGGTGELFF.

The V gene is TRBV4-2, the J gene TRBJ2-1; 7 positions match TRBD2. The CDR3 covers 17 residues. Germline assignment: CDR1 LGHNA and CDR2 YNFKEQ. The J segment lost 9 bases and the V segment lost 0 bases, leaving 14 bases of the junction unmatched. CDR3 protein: CASSQEFPMGGVGEQFF. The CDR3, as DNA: TGTGCCAGCAGCCAAGAATTTCCGATGGGGGGGGTAGGTGAGCAGTTCTTC.

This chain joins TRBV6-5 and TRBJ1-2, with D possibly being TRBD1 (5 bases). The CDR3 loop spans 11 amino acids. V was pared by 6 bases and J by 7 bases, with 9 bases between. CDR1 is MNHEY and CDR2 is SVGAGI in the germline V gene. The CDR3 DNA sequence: TGTGCCAGCAGGCAGGGCGGTGGCTACACCTTC. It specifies CASRQGGGYTF.

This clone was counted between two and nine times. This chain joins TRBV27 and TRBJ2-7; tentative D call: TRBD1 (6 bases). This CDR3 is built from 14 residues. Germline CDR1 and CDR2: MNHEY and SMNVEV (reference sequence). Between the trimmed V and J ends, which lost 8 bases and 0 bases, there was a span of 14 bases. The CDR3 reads CASGYRVTSYEQYF. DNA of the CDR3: TGTGCCAGCGGCTACAGGGTAACCTCCTACGAGCAGTACTTC.

CDR3 coding DNA: TGCGCCAGCAGTCAAAGGACAGGGGGAGGCGAAAAACTGTTTTTT. This translates into CASSQRTGGGEKLFF. This chain links TRBV5-1 with TRBJ1-4, with 10 bases matching TRBD1. Looked up from germline, CDR1 is SGHRS and CDR2 is YFSETQ. This CDR3 spans 15 amino acids. Unmatched junction bases numbered 9, after V lost 5 bases and J lost 8 bases. The full variable domain, rest sourced from reference TRBV5-1 and TRBJ1-4, is KAGVTQTPRYLIKTRGQQVTLSCSPISGHRSVSWYQQTPGQGLQFLFEYFSETQRNKGNFPGRFSGRQFSNSRSEMNVSTLELGDSALYLCASSQRTGGGEKLFFGSGTQLSVL.

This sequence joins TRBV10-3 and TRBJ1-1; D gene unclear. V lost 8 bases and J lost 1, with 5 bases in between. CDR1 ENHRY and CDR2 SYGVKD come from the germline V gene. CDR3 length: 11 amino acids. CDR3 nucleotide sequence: TGTGCCATCGGCGGGAACACTGAAGCTTTCTTT. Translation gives CAIGGNTEAFF.

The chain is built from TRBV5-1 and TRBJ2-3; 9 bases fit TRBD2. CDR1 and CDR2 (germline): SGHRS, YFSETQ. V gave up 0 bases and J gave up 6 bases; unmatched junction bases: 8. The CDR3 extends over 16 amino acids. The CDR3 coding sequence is TGCGCCAGCAGCTTGGTATTAGCGGGGGCCCGGGATACGCAGTATTTT. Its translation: CASSLVLAGARDTQYF.

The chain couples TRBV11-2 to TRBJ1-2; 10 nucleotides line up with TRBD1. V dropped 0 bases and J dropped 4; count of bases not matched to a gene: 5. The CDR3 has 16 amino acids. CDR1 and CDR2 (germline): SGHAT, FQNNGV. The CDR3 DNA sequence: TGTGCCAGCAGCTTAGACCCGACAGGGGGCGGCTATGGCTACACCTTC. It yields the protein CASSLDPTGGGYGYTF.

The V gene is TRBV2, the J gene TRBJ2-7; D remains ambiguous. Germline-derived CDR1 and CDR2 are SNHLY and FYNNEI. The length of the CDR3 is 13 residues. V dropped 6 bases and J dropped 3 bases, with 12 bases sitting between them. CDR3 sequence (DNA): TGTGCCAGCAGCCGAGGAGTTTTCTACGAGCAGTACTTC. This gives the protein CASSRGVFYEQYF.

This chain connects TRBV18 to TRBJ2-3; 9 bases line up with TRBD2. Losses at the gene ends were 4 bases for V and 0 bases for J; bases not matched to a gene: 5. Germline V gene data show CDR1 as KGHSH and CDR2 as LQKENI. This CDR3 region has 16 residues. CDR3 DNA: TGTGCCAGCTCACTGTCTAGCGGGACTAGCACAGATACGCAGTATTTT. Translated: CASSLSSGTSTDTQYF.